Sequencing of this T cell receptor (beta chain) was carried out in a study of vaccination and CD4 T cells after COVID-19. Study overall: Post-COVID samples had a sampling time that fell a median approximately 93 days after diagnosis (range 35 to 161).

The Oncomine TCR Beta short-read assay was applied to DNA of cultured CD4+ T cells. Via MiXCR, TCRdb re-called the PCR reads, giving one row per CDR3 protein. The sample has approximately 9,600 distinct CDR3 sequences, approximately 29% seen once. A word on this clonotype: As yet, its antigen is unknown.

The CDR3 is made up of 9 amino acids. V was cut by 7 bases and J by 7 bases, with 4 bases left in between. The V gene's germline CDR1 is MNHNS and CDR2 SASEGT. Treatment here: approximately 11-day PBMC culture with coronavirus spike peptide pools or control peptides (ViraFEST assay). In this cohort, PCR tests turned positive between March and December 2020, predating US Alpha, Beta and Delta variants. Sequences were derived from CD4+ T cells from blood, cultured in vitro, sampled after SARS-CoV-2 vaccination. This sequence was found in a human donor who had recovered from COVID-19. This chain connects TRBV6-1 to TRBJ1-1; D is ambiguous. CDR3 residues: CASKGEAFF. For the CDR3, the DNA is TGTGCCAGCAAAGGTGAAGCTTTCTTT.